Listed below are T cell receptor beta chains from one sample, sequenced in a study of T cell responses to AZD1222 COVID-19 vaccine. Measured with immunoSEQ multiplex PCR; TCRdb has only the in-frame clones, and not every one. The profile shows some 110,000 clones, 75% to 90% of them singletons. The sequenced sample was peripheral blood, obtained on day 0 of AZD1222 vaccination. These receptors were taken from an adult in good health. Both conserved end residues are part of each CDR3. A D gene is named only where the DNA matches it firmly. Size tells how often a clone was seen (once, few, many) or the class of an expanded clone, and some rows leave it out.

cdr3_aa cdr3_nt d_call j_call clone_size v_call
CASSSGLAGGAGDYEQYF TGCGCCAGCAGCTCAGGACTAGCGGGGGGCGCTGGTGACTACGAGCAGTACTTC TRBD2 TRBJ2-7 NA TRBV5-1
CASSSRGRGETQYF TGTGCCAGCAGCTCCAGGGGGCGGGGAGAGACCCAGTACTTC TRBD1 TRBJ2-5 NA TRBV13
CASRSTSVYNEQFF TGCGCCAGCAGAAGTACTAGTGTCTACAATGAGCAGTTCTTC NA TRBJ2-1 few TRBV4-1
CASSLSGADGYTF TGCGCCAGCAGCTTGTCGGGGGCCGATGGCTACACCTTC NA TRBJ1-2 NA TRBV5-1
CASSQDLRGGYTF TGTGCCAGCAGCCAAGATCTTAGGGGTGGCTACACCTTC NA TRBJ1-2 NA TRBV14
CASREQGEAFF TGCGCCAGCAGAGAACAGGGTGAAGCTTTCTTT NA TRBJ1-1 many TRBV10-2
CASSLRQAGGELFF TGTGCCAGCAGCTTACGACAGGCCGGCGGGGAGCTGTTTTTT NA TRBJ2-2 NA TRBV5-8
CASSLIVGGPGEQYF TGTGCCAGCAGCCTCATAGTGGGGGGGCCTGGTGAGCAGTACTTC NA TRBJ2-7 NA TRBV3-1/TRBV3-2
CASSLGTVATYEQYF TGTGCCAGCAGCTTAGGGACAGTGGCAACCTACGAGCAGTACTTC NA TRBJ2-7 NA TRBV7-9
CASSSGQNYGYTF TGTGCCAGCAGCTCTGGACAGAACTATGGCTACACTTTC NA TRBJ1-2 NA TRBV11-2
CASRFQGDNTEAFF TGTGCCAGCAGGTTTCAGGGGGATAACACTGAAGCTTTCTTT TRBD1 TRBJ1-1 NA TRBV27
CASSPYEIGQGNYGYTF TGTGCCAGCAGTCCCTATGAAATTGGACAGGGGAACTATGGCTACACCTTC TRBD1 TRBJ1-2 NA TRBV9
CASSLSSNTEAFF TGCGCCAGCAGCTTGTCCTCGAACACTGAAGCTTTCTTT NA TRBJ1-1 NA TRBV5-1
CASNSLVGYEQYF TGTGCCAGCAACTCTCTCGTTGGCTACGAGCAGTACTTC NA TRBJ2-7 NA TRBV7-9
CASSSGARGYTF TGTGCCAGCAGCTCGGGAGCGCGTGGCTACACCTTC NA TRBJ1-2 NA TRBV5-5
CASSTSDNEQFF TGTGCCAGCAGTACCTCCGACAATGAGCAGTTCTTC NA TRBJ2-1 NA TRBV11-2
CASSLSGQQTYNEQFF TGTGCCAGCAGTTTATCTGGGCAGCAGACCTACAATGAGCAGTTCTTC NA TRBJ2-1 NA TRBV27
CASTETGTGEKLFF TGTGCCAGCACCGAGACAGGGACGGGAGAAAAACTGTTTTTT TRBD1 TRBJ1-4 once TRBV6-5
CASSYLAGGDNEQFF TGTGCCAGCAGTTACTTAGCGGGGGGCGACAATGAGCAGTTCTTC TRBD2 TRBJ2-1 NA TRBV6-2/TRBV6-3
CASSLGRRTETQYF TGTGCCAGCAGCTTGGGACGGCGAACAGAGACCCAGTACTTC NA TRBJ2-5 NA TRBV5-6
CASMSGMTADTQYF TGTGCCAGCATGTCCGGCATGACGGCAGATACGCAGTATTTT NA TRBJ2-3 few TRBV6-5
CASSPGGASVYEQYF TGTGCCAGCAGCCCCGGGGGGGCGTCGGTGTACGAGCAGTACTTC TRBD2 TRBJ2-7 NA TRBV11-1
CASSQGTSGGAADTQYF TGTGCCAGCAGCCAAGGGACTAGCGGGGGGGCGGCAGATACGCAGTATTTT TRBD2 TRBJ2-3 NA TRBV3-1/TRBV3-2
CAAMGVSTEAFF TGTGCCGCAATGGGGGTCTCTACTGAAGCTTTCTTT NA TRBJ1-1 NA TRBV7-9
CSVRDGINYGYTF TGCAGCGTTCGGGACGGAATTAACTATGGCTACACCTTC NA TRBJ1-2 few TRBV29-1
CASSQDPNRQGAGEKLFF TGTGCCAGCAGCCAGGACCCTAACCGGCAGGGGGCTGGCGAAAAACTGTTTTTT TRBD1 TRBJ1-4 NA TRBV4-2
CASSLPRGLYNYGYTF TGTGCCAGCAGCTTGCCCAGGGGGCTGTATAACTATGGCTACACCTTC TRBD1 TRBJ1-2 once TRBV5-6
CSVSGGGYNQPQHF TGCAGCGTCTCAGGGGGAGGATATAATCAGCCCCAGCATTTT TRBD1 TRBJ1-5 NA TRBV29-1
CASSQGQEGVYGYTF TGTGCCAGCAGCCAAGGACAGGAGGGGGTCTATGGCTACACCTTC TRBD1 TRBJ1-2 once TRBV7-9
CASSKLGSRHYNEQFF TGCGCCAGCAGCAAACTGGGGAGCCGACACTACAATGAGCAGTTCTTC NA TRBJ2-1 NA TRBV5-1